The T cell receptor (beta chain) described here comes from a study of blood T cell repertoires in COVID-19. Study-level background: Specimens from acute and convalescent COVID-19 originated in the United States, Italy and Spain.

Sequenced by immunoSEQ multiplex PCR; TCRdb stores in-frame clones only, minus some. The table includes 230,000 or so clones, 90% detected once. Germline lookup yields CDR1 MGHRA and CDR2 YSYEKL. Trimming removed 0 bases from V and 4 bases from J, with 13 bases in between. This CDR3 region has 15 residues. V usage is TRBV4-1 and J usage is TRBJ2-7; D may be TRBD2 (5 bases). Sequencing used peripheral blood. The receptor was isolated from a woman aged 55-70 years with COVID-19, enrolled during active disease. The CDR3 nucleotides read TGCGCCAGCAGCCAAGATCGGACTCACGGATACGAGCAGTACTTC. Amino acids: CASSQDRTHGYEQYF.